Listed here are 23 T cell receptor beta chains from one sample, sequenced in a study of T cell clonality in common variable immunodeficiency. The assay was immunoSEQ multiplex PCR, and TCRdb's table has in-frame clones only and misses some. The sample holds some 64,000 clones, and no clone turns up only once. Sequencing was done on a sample of peripheral blood mononuclear cells. The receptors come from a person aged 18 to 70 in good health.

Ten or more counts support this clone. The CDR3 extends 3 residues past the end of the read, so its final part is completed from the germline J gene. The V and J genes are TRBV5-1 and TRBJ2-3; D possibly corresponds to TRBD2 (5 bases). The CDR3 contains 16 residues. Germline V gene lookup returns CDR1 SGHRS and CDR2 YFSETQ. The ends were cut back, 1 base at V and 4 bases at J, with 16 bases in the middle. CDR3 DNA, as far as it was read: TGCGCCAGCAGCTTGCTGAGCGGCAGCCGCCCAGATACG. As protein: CASSLLSGSRPDT. The CDR3 in its entirety is CASSLLSGSRPDTQYF.

This clone was detected ten times or more. Read data end 3 residues before the CDR3 end; the end is taken from the germline J gene. The gene calls are TRBV19 and TRBJ1-1; D not resolved. Trimming left V 2 bases short and J 1 base short, with 11 bases between. CDR1 LNHDA and CDR2 SQIVND come from the germline V gene (reference sequence). The CDR3 is 15 amino acids. The DNA read from the CDR3 is TGTGCCAGTAGTATATCTGAAGGGTCGAACACTGAA. Amino acids: CASSISEGSNTE. The full CDR3 is CASSISEGSNTEAFF.

This clone was seen repeatedly, ten times or more. The read stops 3 residues short of the end of the CDR3; the missing end is completed from the germline J gene. The gene calls are TRBV6-1 and TRBJ2-1; 8 bases match TRBD1. Losses at the gene ends were 1 base for V and 4 bases for J; bases not matched to a gene: 6. CDR1 is MNHNS, CDR2 SASEGT, per germline. The CDR3 consists of 16 residues. The CDR3 region is CASSEGTGLGYNEQFF. The DNA read from the CDR3 is TGTGCCAGCAGTGAAGGGACAGGGCTAGGATACAATGAG.

The table lists this clone with many counts. With the read ending 3 residues before the CDR3 end, the germline J gene is used to fill in that end. The genes are TRBV19 and TRBJ2-1; 7 nucleotides line up with TRBD2. V was clipped by 10 bases and J by 3 bases; unmatched bases: 9. Germline values: CDR1 LNHDA, CDR2 SQIVND (reference sequence). CDR3 length: 14 amino acids. CDR3 DNA, as far as it was read: TGTGCCACCACCGGGGGGACCCTCTACAATGAG. It is translated as CATTGGTLYNE. The CDR3 as a whole reads CATTGGTLYNEQFF.

The sample holds many counts of this clone. CDR3 region: CASSPTQRDTQYF. The covered CDR3 bases are TGTGCCAGCAGTCCGACCCAGCGAGATACG. The chain couples TRBV12-3 or TRBV12-4 to TRBJ2-3; the D is unclear. The CDR3 end lies 3 residues beyond the end of the read and is filled in from the germline J gene. The CDR3 has 13 amino acids. V was shortened by 5 bases and J by 5 bases, with 11 bases between the two germline ends.

This clone came up many times. The DNA ends 3 residues before the CDR3 does, and the rest of the CDR3 is filled in from the germline J gene. The J gene is TRBJ1-2, the V gene TRBV28; TRBD1 matches at 9 bases. The junction had 6 bases not matched to a gene; V was cut back by 9 bases and J by 7 bases. The CDR3 has 12 amino acids. Germline values: CDR1 MDHEN, CDR2 SYDVKM. CDR3 DNA (partial): TGTGCCAGTACGACAGGGGGAGGTGGC. As protein: CASTTGGGG. The complete CDR3 protein is CASTTGGGGYTF.

This clone was detected ten times or more. Read sequence stops 3 residues before the CDR3 end, and the germline J gene provides the missing end. The chain employs TRBV19 and TRBJ2-1; possibly TRBD1 for D (5 bases). The CDR3 contains 12 residues. Trimming removed 6 bases at V and 7 bases at J, with 10 bases between. Germline assignment: CDR1 LNHDA and CDR2 SQIVND (reference sequence). This CDR3 is CASSPPGNEQFF. The CDR3 DNA, read in part, is TGTGCCAGTAGCCCTCCAGGGAATGAG.

This clone has more than one count but fewer than ten. The DNA read from the CDR3 is TGCGCCAGCAGCACCTGGACAGGCGGAAGAACAGATACG. It yields the protein CASSTWTGGRTDT. The entire CDR3 protein is CASSTWTGGRTDTQYF. This chain joins TRBV5-1 and TRBJ2-3; 7 bases line up with TRBD1. The read gets to within 3 residues of the CDR3 end, and the germline J gene fills in the rest. Trimming removed 4 bases from V and 3 bases from J; junction bases left unmatched: 11. CDR3 length: 16 residues. The germline CDR1 and CDR2 sequences are SGHRS and YFSETQ.

This clone was recorded a few times. The CDR3 end is not reached by the read, which stops 3 residues before it; the germline J gene fills it in. V and J are TRBV2 and TRBJ2-7, with 10 bases identical to TRBD2. V dropped 5 bases and J dropped 4; count of bases not matched to a gene: 5. The germline gives CDR1 SNHLY, CDR2 FYNNEI. This CDR3 is 14 amino acids long. Incomplete CDR3 DNA: TGTGCCAGCAGTCACCCGGGACTAGCGTACGAG. This codes for CASSHPGLAYE. The CDR3 in its entirety is CASSHPGLAYEQYF.

In this sample, this clone turned up many times. Read sequence stops 3 residues before the CDR3 end, and the germline J gene provides the missing end. Additional DNA sequences in this sample encode the identical CDR3. This chain links TRBV18 with TRBJ1-5; D gene unclear. Germline CDR1 is KGHSH and CDR2 is LQKENI. Trimming took 0 bases from V and 0 from J, leaving 3 bases between them. The CDR3 is made up of 14 amino acids. CDR3 amino acids: CASSPPYSNQPQHF. Partial CDR3 DNA: TGTGCCAGCTCACCACCGTATAGCAATCAGCCC.

In this sample, this clone turned up many times. The read terminates 3 residues before the CDR3 end, so the remaining end is supplied by the germline J gene. The V and J genes are TRBV5-1 and TRBJ2-1; 10 nucleotides align to TRBD2. The V and J ends lost 2 bases and 0 bases, in that order; junction bases with no gene match: 11. The germline V gene encodes CDR1 SGHRS and CDR2 YFSETQ. This CDR3 contains 19 residues. The CDR3 bases that were read are TGCGCCAGCAGCTTTGGGCTAGCGGGGGTTTCGAGCTCCTACAATGAG. Encoded protein: CASSFGLAGVSSSYNE. The entire CDR3 sequence reads CASSFGLAGVSSSYNEQFF.

Many counts were recorded for this clone. The read terminates 3 residues ahead of where the CDR3 ends, so the germline J gene completes it. V and J are TRBV6-1 and TRBJ1-1, with 7 nucleotides matching TRBD1. CDR1 is MNHNS and CDR2 is SASEGT in the germline V gene. V trimming: 1 base; J trimming: 4 bases; junction bases outside the gene matches: 6. This CDR3 has 15 amino acids. CDR3 sequence reads: CASSEGEGATTEAFF. Partial CDR3 DNA: TGTGCCAGCAGTGAAGGAGAGGGGGCGACCACTGAA.

This clone was counted ten times or more. Read sequence stops 3 residues before the CDR3 end, and the germline J gene provides the missing end. This chain links TRBV29-1 with TRBJ1-1; TRBD1 aligns across 7 bases. CDR3 length: 14 amino acids. Per germline, CDR1 SQVTM and CDR2 ANQGSEA. V trimming: 7 bases; J trimming: 5 bases; junction bases outside the gene matches: 13. Partial CDR3 DNA: TGCAGCGCCACCTCCCCAGGGGGAAGGACTGAA. Protein: CSATSPGGRTE. The whole CDR3 reads CSATSPGGRTEAFF.

This clone was seen ten or more times. The CDR3 end lies 3 residues beyond the end of the read and is filled in from the germline J gene. V usage is TRBV7-9 and J usage is TRBJ2-7, with a possible D match to TRBD2 (6 bases). The CDR3 is 15 residues long. The V gene lost 6 bases and the J gene lost 1 base, with 16 bases spanning the gap. Germline CDR1 reads SEHNR; CDR2 reads FQNEAQ (reference sequence). Partial CDR3 DNA: TGTGCCAGCAGTCACGGGGGTCCCCTATCCTACGAG. This gives the protein CASSHGGPLSYE. In full, the CDR3 reads CASSHGGPLSYEQYF.

This clone came up many times. With the read ending 3 residues before the CDR3 end, the germline J gene is used to fill in that end. Other nucleotide sequences in the sample specify the same CDR3. V and J are TRBV5-1 and TRBJ1-3; TRBD1 agrees at 7 bases. This CDR3 contains 14 residues. Germline CDR1 reads SGHRS; CDR2 reads YFSETQ. V lost 2 bases, J lost 4 bases, and 3 bases stayed unmatched. CDR3 region: CASSLQGSGNTIYF. The part of the CDR3 DNA that was read is TGCGCCAGCAGCTTACAGGGGTCAGGAAACACC.

This clone has ten or more counts. The read terminates 3 residues before the CDR3 end, so the remaining end is supplied by the germline J gene. This chain joins TRBV10-1 and TRBJ2-3, with a weak D call TRBD2 (5 bases). The CDR3 contains 14 residues. Germline assignment: CDR1 WNHNN and CDR2 SYGVQD (reference sequence). Trimming pared 3 bases from V and 4 bases from J, leaving 11 bases between. The sequenced CDR3 bases are TGCGCCAGCAGTGATGCCTCGAGGGCAGATACG. This encodes CASSDASRADT. The full-length CDR3 reads as CASSDASRADTQYF.

About this clone itself: Read coverage stops 3 residues before the CDR3 terminus; the germline J gene supplies the remainder. The chain has TRBV20-1 and TRBJ2-1; TRBD1 agrees at 10 bases. The CDR3 consists of 20 residues. V gave up 0 bases and J gave up 0 bases; unmatched junction bases: 14. Germline CDR1 is DFQATT and CDR2 is SNEGSKA (reference sequence). CDR3 protein: CSARDIGTGVQKSSYNEQFF. Incomplete CDR3 DNA: TGCAGTGCTAGAGATATTGGGACAGGGGTCCAAAAGAGCTCCTACAATGAG.

This clone was counted at least ten times. The missing CDR3 end, 3 residues past where the read stops, is filled in from the germline J gene. The chain combines TRBV7-9 with TRBJ2-7; D is uncertain. CDR1 SEHNR and CDR2 FQNEAQ come from the germline V gene (reference sequence). V shed 6 bases and J shed 6 bases, with 15 bases lying between them. The CDR3 covers 13 residues. The CDR3 loop is CASSSYSGIEQYF. Partial CDR3 DNA: TGTGCCAGCAGTTCCTATTCAGGTATCGAG.

A remark on this clone: The CDR3 end lies 3 residues beyond the end of the read and is filled in from the germline J gene. The rearrangement joins TRBV6-2 or TRBV6-3 to TRBJ1-5; 7 bases are a match to TRBD1. Per germline, CDR1 MNHEY and CDR2 SVGEGT. This CDR3 has 15 residues. Germline trimming cut 6 bases from V and 7 bases from J; bases unmatched to any gene: 12. The DNA read from the CDR3 is TGTGCCAGCAGGCCCAGGTCGGGGACAGTCCAGCCC. As protein: CASRPRSGTVQP. The entire CDR3 sequence reads CASRPRSGTVQPQHF.

This clone was counted at least ten times. The CDR3 goes on 3 residues after the read ends, and that part is filled in from the germline J gene. V usage is TRBV7-8 and J usage is TRBJ2-1; 9 bases are a match to TRBD2. Germline-derived CDR1 and CDR2 are SGHVS and FQNEAQ. V lost 1 base to trimming and J lost 7 bases; unmatched junction nucleotides: 8. CDR3 length: 16 residues. The CDR3 here is CASSLGTSELMNEQFF. Partial CDR3 DNA: TGTGCCAGCAGCTTAGGGACTAGCGAGTTGATGAATGAG. Together with reference TRBV7-8 and TRBJ2-1, the CDR3 gives the full variable domain: GAGVSQSPRYKVAKRGQDVALRCDPISGHVSLFWYQQALGQGPEFLTYFQNEAQLDKSGLPSDRFFAERPEGSVSTLKIQRTQQEDSAVYLCASSLGTSELMNEQFFGPGTRLTVL.

In this sample, this clone turned up many times. The read falls 3 residues short of the CDR3 end, and the missing part is taken from the germline J gene. The V and J genes are TRBV7-9 and TRBJ1-2; weak D call: TRBD1 (6 bases). The germline CDR1 and CDR2 sequences are SEHNR and FQNEAQ (reference sequence). CDR3 length: 12 amino acids. CDR3 bases read: TGTGCCAGCAGCTTAACAGGGCGCGTC. Translated: CASSLTGRV. The full CDR3 reads CASSLTGRVYTF.

This clone appeared many times. The sequenced fragment ends 3 residues before the CDR3 boundary, so the rest is inferred from the germline J gene. The genes are TRBV28 and TRBJ1-4, with TRBD1 as a possible D gene (6 bases). The CDR3 runs to 17 residues. V lost 5 bases, J lost 7 bases, and 23 bases lay in between. Germline CDR1 and CDR2: MDHEN and SYDVKM. This CDR3 reads CASSTQSHRVGSEKLFF. The sequenced part of the CDR3 DNA is TGTGCCAGCAGTACCCAATCCCACAGGGTGGGGTCTGAAAAA.

This clone has ten or more counts. The CDR3 reads CSARVSGPRANEQFF. The CDR3 bases that were read are TGCAGTGCTAGAGTTAGCGGGCCTCGGGCCAATGAG. The rearrangement joins TRBV20-1 to TRBJ2-1; the match to TRBD2 covers 7 bases. From the germline J gene comes the end of the CDR3, since the read stops 3 residues before it. The V gene end was trimmed by 1 base and the J gene end by 6 bases; junction bases not matched to a gene: 9. CDR1 and CDR2 from the germline V gene are DFQATT and SNEGSKA (reference sequence). The CDR3 has 15 residues.